This entry is about one T cell receptor (beta chain). What it binds is not known. TCRdb's table, derived via immunoSEQ multiplex PCR, lists solely in-frame clones and lacks some. The sample has about 46,000 clones, 60% to 80% seen once. The data originate from a study of radiotherapy plus CTLA-4 blockade in lung cancer. Study-level results: Per reports, early blood T cell clone dynamics, plus interferon-beta, forecast response most strongly.

Enrolled patients, whose metastatic non-small-cell lung cancer was chemo-refractory, received focal radiation plus CTLA-4 blockade with ipilimumab. The receptor was isolated from a human donor with non-small cell lung cancer whose response to radiotherapy plus ipilimumab could not be evaluated. Material: peripheral blood, obtained from a patient treated with radiotherapy plus ipilimumab.

The DNA of the CDR3 is TGTGCCAGCAGCGTTGACCATGATAGCGACGAGCAGTACTTC. It codes for CASSVDHDSDEQYF. The rearrangement joins TRBV9 to TRBJ2-7; D might be TRBD2 (5 bases). Germline lookup yields CDR1 SGDLS and CDR2 YYNGEE. With 2 bases removed from V and 5 bases from J, the gap between germline ends came to 14 bases. The CDR3 is 14 residues long.